A selection of T cell receptor beta chains follows, all from one sample in a study of cytomegalovirus exposure and HLA in healthy donors. Clones were sequenced by immunoSEQ multiplex PCR, and TCRdb holds only the in-frame ones, with some missing. The data show around 94,000 clones, approximately 88% seen once. The specimen was PBMCs. The receptors originated from a man aged 18 to 30 in good health and CMV-seronegative. Each CDR3 is given with its conserved first and last residue. A row's size may be missing; if present it is once, few, many or a size class.

TRBV19,.,TRBJ2-4,CASSILGLGSQSPGNIQYF
TRBV6-5,.,TRBJ2-3,CASSSRLAGAGDTQYF
TRBV27,.,TRBJ1-5,CASSSRQGATVQPQHF
TRBV28,.,TRBJ2-1,CASTRGGGTGQQQFF
TRBV5-1,.,TRBJ2-1,CASSLETGIYNEQFF
TRBV27,.,TRBJ2-2,CASSFGTKWTTGELFF
TRBV19,.,TRBJ2-2,CASTRKTGELFF
TRBV6-1,.,TRBJ2-2,CASSVLGGAVNTGELFF
TRBV30,.,TRBJ2-1,CAWSIFTTAGPGFYNEQFF
TRBV28,.,TRBJ1-1,CASSPPFNTEAFF
TRBV7-6,.,TRBJ2-1,CASSYTSGRGPNEQFF
TRBV2,.,TRBJ2-7,CASSEWASSYEQYF
TRBV6-5,.,TRBJ2-7,CASSYSGPYEQYF
TRBV19,.,TRBJ1-1,CASSIPYTEAFF
TRBV6-5,.,TRBJ1-2,CASSSPGTGGRGYTF
TRBV27,.,TRBJ2-3,CASSLTDNLRLTQYF
TRBV19,.,TRBJ2-7,CASSIIGTGGYEQYF
TRBV5-5,once,TRBJ2-4,CASSPVATLAKNIQYF
TRBV7-9,.,TRBJ2-2,CASSLRVSSGRDTGELFF
TRBV4-1,.,TRBJ2-2,CASSQDEASGRRGTGELFF
TRBV10-3,.,TRBJ1-1,CAIRSAGPEAFF
TRBV14,.,TRBJ1-1,CASSAFRGLKSQAFF
TRBV5-4,.,TRBJ2-7,CASSLGGGVYEQYF
TRBV19,.,TRBJ1-2,CASSILEGYGYTF
TRBV27,.,TRBJ1-1,CASSLADATEAFF
TRBV4-2,.,TRBJ2-1,CATRLAGGSGEQFF
TRBV18,.,TRBJ2-2,CASSGSVAGDTGELFF
TRBV7-3,few,TRBJ2-3,CASSLTPPGGTDTQYF
TRBV6-6,.,TRBJ1-3,CASSYGDFRSKNTIYF
TRBV5-1,.,TRBJ1-1,CASSPSSRMNTEAFF
TRBV5-5,few,TRBJ2-1,CASSLSGAESNEQFF
TRBV29-1,once,TRBJ1-1,CSANRGLNTEAFF
TRBV10-3,.,TRBJ2-1,CAISQGLALDEQFF
TRBV5-6,.,TRBJ1-1,CASSLGTGNTEAFF
TRBV7-2,.,TRBJ1-2,CASSLDSSPRGYTF
TRBV14,.,TRBJ2-6,CASSQDGLAGAPSGANVLTF
TRBV19,.,TRBJ2-3,CASRRASTDTQYF
TRBV5-1,few,TRBJ2-1,CASSPGTSGRASNEQFF
TRBV7-6,.,TRBJ1-5,CASSSGGNQPQHF
TRBV7-9,.,TRBJ1-1,CASSLAGSEAFF
TRBV27,.,TRBJ2-7,CASIGPGNEQYF
TRBV5-1,.,TRBJ2-5,CASSLTSGGGETQYF
TRBV5-1,.,TRBJ2-7,CASSYRDRYYEQYF
TRBV27,.,TRBJ2-1,CASSLSGNEQFF
TRBV30,.,TRBJ2-5,CAWSVGASSTTQYF
TRBV6-5,few,TRBJ2-7,CASSYTQGHYEQYF
TRBV5-4,.,TRBJ1-2,CASKTGANYGYTF
TRBV12-5,.,TRBJ1-1,CASGFTTGAGTEAFF
TRBV28,.,TRBJ1-1,CASSIPGTGFAEAFF
TRBV19,.,TRBJ2-1,CASSEWDRGHEQFF
TRBV25-1,.,TRBJ2-5,CASRAHQQETQYF
TRBV10-2,.,TRBJ2-3,CASSVTSGRGGQYF
TRBV6-5,.,TRBJ1-4,CASALRGLNEKLFF
TRBV10-2,.,TRBJ2-1,CASSGGDEQFF
TRBV7-7,once,TRBJ2-5,CASSHSETQYF
TRBV7-2,.,TRBJ1-1,CASSLTAGGTEAFF